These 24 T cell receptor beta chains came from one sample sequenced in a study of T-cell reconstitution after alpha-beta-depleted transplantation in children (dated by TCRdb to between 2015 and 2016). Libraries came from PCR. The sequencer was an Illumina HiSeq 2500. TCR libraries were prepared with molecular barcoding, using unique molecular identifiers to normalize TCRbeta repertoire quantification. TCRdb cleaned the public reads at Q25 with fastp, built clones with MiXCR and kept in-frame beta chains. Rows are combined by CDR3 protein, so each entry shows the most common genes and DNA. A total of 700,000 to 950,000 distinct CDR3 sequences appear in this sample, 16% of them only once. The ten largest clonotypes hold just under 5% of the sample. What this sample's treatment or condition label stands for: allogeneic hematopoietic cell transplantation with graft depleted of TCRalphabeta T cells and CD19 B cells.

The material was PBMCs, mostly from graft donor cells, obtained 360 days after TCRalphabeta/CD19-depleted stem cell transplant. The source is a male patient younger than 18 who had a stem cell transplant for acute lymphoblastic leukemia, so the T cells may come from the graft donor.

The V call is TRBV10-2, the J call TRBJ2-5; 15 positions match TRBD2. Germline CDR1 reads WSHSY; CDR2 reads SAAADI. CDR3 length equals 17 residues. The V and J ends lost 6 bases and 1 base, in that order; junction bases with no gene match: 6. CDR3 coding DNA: TGCGCCAGCAGCGGACTAGCGGGGGGGGATAGCCAAGAGACCCAGTACTTC. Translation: CASSGLAGGDSQETQYF.

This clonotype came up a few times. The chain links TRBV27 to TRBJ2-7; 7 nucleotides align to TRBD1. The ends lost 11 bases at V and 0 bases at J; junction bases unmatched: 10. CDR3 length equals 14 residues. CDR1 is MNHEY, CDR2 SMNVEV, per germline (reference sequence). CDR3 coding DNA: TGTGCCGGGACAGCTTTTCCGCGCTCCTACGAGCAGTACTTC. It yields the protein CAGTAFPRSYEQYF.

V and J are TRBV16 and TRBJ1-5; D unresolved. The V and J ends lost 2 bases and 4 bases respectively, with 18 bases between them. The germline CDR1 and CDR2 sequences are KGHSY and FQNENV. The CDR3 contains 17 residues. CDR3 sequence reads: CASSQGSAGTLNQPQHF. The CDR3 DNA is TGTGCCAGCAGCCAAGGTAGCGCAGGCACACTGAATCAGCCCCAGCATTTT. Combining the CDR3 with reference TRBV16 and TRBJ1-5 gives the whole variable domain GEEVAQTPKHLVRGEGQKAKLYCAPIKGHSYVFWYQQVLKNEFKFLISFQNENVFDETGMPKERFSAKCLPNSPCSLEIQATKLEDSAVYFCASSQGSAGTLNQPQHFGDGTRLSIL.

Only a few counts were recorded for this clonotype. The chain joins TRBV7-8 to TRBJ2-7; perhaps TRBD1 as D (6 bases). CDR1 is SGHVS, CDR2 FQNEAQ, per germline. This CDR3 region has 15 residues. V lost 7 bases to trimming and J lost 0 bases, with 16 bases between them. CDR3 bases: TGTGCCAGCACCCCTGCGGACAGAGCCTCCTACGAGCAGTACTTC. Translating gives CASTPADRASYEQYF.

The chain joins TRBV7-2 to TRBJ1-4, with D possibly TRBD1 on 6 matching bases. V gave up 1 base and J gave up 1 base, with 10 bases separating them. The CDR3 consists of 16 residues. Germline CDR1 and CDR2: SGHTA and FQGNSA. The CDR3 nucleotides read TGTGCCAGCAGCTTAGACTGGACAGTAACTAATGAAAAACTGTTTTTT. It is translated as CASSLDWTVTNEKLFF.

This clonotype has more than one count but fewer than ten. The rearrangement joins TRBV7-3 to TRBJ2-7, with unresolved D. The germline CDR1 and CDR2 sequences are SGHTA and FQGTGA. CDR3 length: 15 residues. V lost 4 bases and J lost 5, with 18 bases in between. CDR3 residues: CASSSSLSGFHEQYF. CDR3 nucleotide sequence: TGTGCCAGCAGCTCCTCACTAAGTGGGTTCCACGAGCAGTACTTC.

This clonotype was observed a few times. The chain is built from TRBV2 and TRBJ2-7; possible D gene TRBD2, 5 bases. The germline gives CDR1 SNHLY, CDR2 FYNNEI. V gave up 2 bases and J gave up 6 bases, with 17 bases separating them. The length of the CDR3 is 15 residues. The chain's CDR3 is CASSEYGIQLGEQYF. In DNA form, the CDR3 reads TGTGCCAGCAGTGAATACGGGATCCAACTTGGCGAGCAGTACTTC.

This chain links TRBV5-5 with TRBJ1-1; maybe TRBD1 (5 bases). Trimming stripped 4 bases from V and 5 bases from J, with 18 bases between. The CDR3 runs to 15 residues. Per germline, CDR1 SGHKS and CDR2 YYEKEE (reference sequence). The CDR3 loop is CASSPTSGPGTEAFF. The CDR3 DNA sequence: TGTGCCAGCAGCCCAACCTCAGGGCCCGGGACTGAAGCTTTCTTT. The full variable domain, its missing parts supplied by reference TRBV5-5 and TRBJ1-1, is DAGVTQSPTHLIKTRGQQVTLRCSPISGHKSVSWYQQVLGQGPQFIFQYYEKEERGRGNFPDRFSARQFPNYSSELNVNALLLGDSALYLCASSPTSGPGTEAFFGQGTRLTVV.

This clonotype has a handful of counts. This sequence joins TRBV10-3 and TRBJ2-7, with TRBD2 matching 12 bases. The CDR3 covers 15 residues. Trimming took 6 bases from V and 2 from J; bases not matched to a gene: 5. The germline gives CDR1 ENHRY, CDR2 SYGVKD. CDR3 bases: TGTGCCATCAGCGCAGGACTAGCGGGGCCCTACGAGCAGTACTTC. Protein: CAISAGLAGPYEQYF.

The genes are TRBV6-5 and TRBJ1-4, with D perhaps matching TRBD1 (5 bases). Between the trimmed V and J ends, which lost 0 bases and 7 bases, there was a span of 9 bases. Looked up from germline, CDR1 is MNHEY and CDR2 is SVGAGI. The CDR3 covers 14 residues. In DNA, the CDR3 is TGTGCCAGCAGTTACTCAGGGGTCCCTGAAAAACTGTTTTTT. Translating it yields CASSYSGVPEKLFF.

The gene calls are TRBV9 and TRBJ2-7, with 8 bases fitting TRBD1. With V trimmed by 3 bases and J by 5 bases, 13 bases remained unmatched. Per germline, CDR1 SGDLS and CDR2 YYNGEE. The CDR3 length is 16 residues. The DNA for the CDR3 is TGTGCCAGCAGCGCAGGGACAGGTACCGGTTACGACGAGCAGTACTTC. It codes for CASSAGTGTGYDEQYF.

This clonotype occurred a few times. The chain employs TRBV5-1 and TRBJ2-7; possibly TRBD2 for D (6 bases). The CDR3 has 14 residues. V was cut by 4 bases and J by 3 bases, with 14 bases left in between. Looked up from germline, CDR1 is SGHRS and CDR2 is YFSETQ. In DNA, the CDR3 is TGCGCCAGCAGCGGGGGAGGCCGAGGCTACGAGCAGTACTTC. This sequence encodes CASSGGGRGYEQYF.

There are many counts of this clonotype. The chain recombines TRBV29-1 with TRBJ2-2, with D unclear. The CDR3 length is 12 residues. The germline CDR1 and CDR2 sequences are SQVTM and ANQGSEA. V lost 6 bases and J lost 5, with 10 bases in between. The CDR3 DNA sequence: TGCAGCGTCCCGGAATCTACCGGGGAGCTGTTTTTT. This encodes CSVPESTGELFF.

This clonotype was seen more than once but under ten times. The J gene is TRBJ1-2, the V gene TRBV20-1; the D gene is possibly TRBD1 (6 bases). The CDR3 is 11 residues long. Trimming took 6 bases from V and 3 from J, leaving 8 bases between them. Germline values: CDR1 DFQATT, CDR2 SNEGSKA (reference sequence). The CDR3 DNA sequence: TGCAGTGCGGACAGTCACTATGGCTACACCTTC. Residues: CSADSHYGYTF.

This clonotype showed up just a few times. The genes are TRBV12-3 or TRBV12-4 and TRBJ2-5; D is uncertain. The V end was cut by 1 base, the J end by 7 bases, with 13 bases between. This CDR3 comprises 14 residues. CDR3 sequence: CASSLGASTATQYF. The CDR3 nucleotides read TGTGCCAGCAGTTTAGGAGCAAGCACGGCGACCCAGTACTTC.

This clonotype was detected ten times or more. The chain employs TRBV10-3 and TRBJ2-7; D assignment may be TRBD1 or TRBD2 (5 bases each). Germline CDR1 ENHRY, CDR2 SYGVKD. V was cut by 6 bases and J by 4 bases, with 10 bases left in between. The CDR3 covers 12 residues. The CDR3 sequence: CAISRDLYEQYF. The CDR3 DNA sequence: TGTGCCATCAGCCGGGACCTATACGAGCAGTACTTC.

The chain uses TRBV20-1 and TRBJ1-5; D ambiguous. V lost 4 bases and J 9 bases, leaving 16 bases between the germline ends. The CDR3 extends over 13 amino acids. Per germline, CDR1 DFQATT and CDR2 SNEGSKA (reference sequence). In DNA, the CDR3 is TGCAGTGCTAACAACGGCGGGTGGCGGCCCCAGCATTTT. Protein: CSANNGGWRPQHF.

CDR3 in amino acids: CASSQGGGGSYNEQFF. The CDR3, as DNA: TGTGCCAGCAGCCAAGGGGGCGGTGGCTCCTACAATGAGCAGTTCTTC. V and J are TRBV3-1 and TRBJ2-1, with a weak D call TRBD1 (5 bases). The CDR3 is made up of 16 amino acids. CDR1 LGHDT and CDR2 YNNKEL come from the germline V gene (reference sequence). With 1 base removed from V and 0 bases from J, the gap between germline ends came to 10 bases.

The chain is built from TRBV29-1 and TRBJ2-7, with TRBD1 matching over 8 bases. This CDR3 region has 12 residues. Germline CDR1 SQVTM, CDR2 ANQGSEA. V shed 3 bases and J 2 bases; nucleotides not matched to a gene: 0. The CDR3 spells CSVDRGPYEQYF. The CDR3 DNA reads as TGCAGCGTTGACAGGGGGCCCTACGAGCAGTACTTC.

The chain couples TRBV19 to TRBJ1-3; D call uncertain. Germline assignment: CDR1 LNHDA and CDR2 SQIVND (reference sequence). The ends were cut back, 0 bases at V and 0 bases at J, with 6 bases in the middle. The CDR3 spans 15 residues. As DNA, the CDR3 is TGTGCCAGTAGTATAGAACGGTTCTCTGGAAACACCATATATTTT. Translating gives CASSIERFSGNTIYF.

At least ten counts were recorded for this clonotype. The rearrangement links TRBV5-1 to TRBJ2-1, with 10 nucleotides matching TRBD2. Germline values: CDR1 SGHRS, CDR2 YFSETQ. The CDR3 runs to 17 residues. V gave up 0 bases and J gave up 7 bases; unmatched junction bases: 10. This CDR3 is CASSLVLAGPRDNEQFF. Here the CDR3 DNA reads TGCGCCAGCAGCTTGGTACTAGCGGGACCGAGGGATAATGAGCAGTTCTTC.

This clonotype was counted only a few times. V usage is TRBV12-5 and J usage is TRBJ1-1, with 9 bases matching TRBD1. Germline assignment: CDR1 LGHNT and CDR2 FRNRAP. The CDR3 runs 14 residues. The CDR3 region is CASGLGQGNTEAFF. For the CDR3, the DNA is TGTGCCAGCGGTTTGGGACAGGGGAACACTGAAGCTTTCTTT.

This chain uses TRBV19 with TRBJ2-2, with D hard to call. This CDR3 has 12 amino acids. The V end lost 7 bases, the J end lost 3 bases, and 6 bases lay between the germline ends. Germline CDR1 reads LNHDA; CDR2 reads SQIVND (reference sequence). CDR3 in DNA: TGTGCCAGTACTCCCCACACCGGGGAGCTGTTTTTT. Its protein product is CASTPHTGELFF. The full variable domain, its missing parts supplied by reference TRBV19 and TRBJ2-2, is DGGITQSPKYLFRKEGQNVTLSCEQNLNHDAMYWYRQDPGQGLRLIYYSQIVNDFQKGDIAEGYSVSREKKESFPLTVTSAQKNPTAFYLCASTPHTGELFFGEGSRLTVL.

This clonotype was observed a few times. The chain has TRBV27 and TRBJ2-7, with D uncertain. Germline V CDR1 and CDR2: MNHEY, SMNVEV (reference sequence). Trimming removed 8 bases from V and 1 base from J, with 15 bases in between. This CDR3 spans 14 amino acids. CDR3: CASAPTWASYEQYF. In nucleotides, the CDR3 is TGTGCCAGCGCCCCGACGTGGGCTTCCTACGAGCAGTACTTC.